A single sample gave rise to the 8 T cell receptor beta chains below, sequenced in a study of CD8 T cells in ankylosing spondylitis. Each CDR3 protein gets one entry after TCRdb re-called the 5' RACE reads with MiXCR. The table includes about 140,000 distinct CDR3 sequences, 6.5% to 8.5% detected once. The sample was synovial fluid, either unsorted or a sorted T cell fraction (not recorded which). The receptor source for this set is a male donor with ankylosing spondylitis.

The sample holds many counts of this clonotype. The V gene is TRBV25-1, the J gene TRBJ2-5; possible D gene TRBD1, 5 bases. Germline values: CDR1 MGHDK, CDR2 SYGVNS. The V end was cut by 7 bases, the J end by 1 base, with 7 bases between. CDR3 length equals 12 residues. The CDR3 bases are TGTGCCAGCACAGGGATCCAAGAGACCCAGTACTTC. Its protein product is CASTGIQETQYF.

This clonotype has just a few counts. This sequence joins TRBV3-1 and TRBJ2-3, with TRBD2 as a possible D gene (6 bases). Germline loops: CDR1 LGHDT, CDR2 YNNKEL (reference sequence). This CDR3 is 11 amino acids long. V lost 4 bases and J lost 14, with 13 bases in between. In DNA form, the CDR3 reads TGTGCCAGCAGCCTCAGGGACTCAATGTATTTT. This translates into CASSLRDSMYF.

This clonotype turned up a few times. V gene TRBV2 combines with J gene TRBJ1-5; TRBD1 matches at 10 bases. Trimming took 8 bases from V and 2 from J; bases not matched to a gene: 12. The CDR3 consists of 17 residues. CDR1 and CDR2 from the germline V gene are SNHLY and FYNNEI. For the CDR3, the DNA is TGTGCCAGCCGCCCGACAGGGGGCTGGGGTGGCAATCAGCCCCAGCATTTT. The encoded protein is CASRPTGGWGGNQPQHF.

Many counts were recorded for this clonotype. The genes are TRBV20-1 and TRBJ1-2; D call uncertain. V lost 3 bases and J 0 bases, leaving 8 bases between the germline ends. The CDR3 contains 13 residues. From germline, CDR1 is DFQATT and CDR2 SNEGSKA (reference sequence). The CDR3 loop reads CSASYRPNYGYTF. The CDR3 DNA follows: TGCAGTGCTAGCTATAGACCTAACTATGGCTACACCTTC.

This clonotype was counted at least ten times. The J gene is TRBJ1-4, the V gene TRBV5-1; TRBD1 matches at 9 bases. The CDR3 is 14 residues long. Per germline, CDR1 SGHRS and CDR2 YFSETQ. V shed 4 bases and J 7 bases; nucleotides not matched to a gene: 5. This CDR3 is CASSVTGGGEKLFF. Written as DNA, the CDR3 is TGCGCCAGCAGCGTAACAGGGGGCGGTGAAAAACTGTTTTTT.

This clonotype was observed a few times. The chain joins TRBV9 to TRBJ2-2; D is ambiguous. Per germline, CDR1 SGDLS and CDR2 YYNGEE. V was clipped by 3 bases and J by 6 bases, with 18 bases between them. This CDR3 comprises 16 residues. In DNA, the CDR3 is TGTGCCAGCAGCGGAAGACGTCCCACAGTTCCCGGGGAGCTGTTTTTT. Translating gives CASSGRRPTVPGELFF.

This clonotype was observed at least ten times. The V call is TRBV6-5, the J call TRBJ1-1; D is unclear. The germline V gene has CDR1 MNHEY and CDR2 SVGAGI. The CDR3 extends over 13 amino acids. V was pared by 4 bases and J by 7 bases, with 13 bases between. The CDR3 DNA sequence: TGTGCCAGCAGTTCCCCTAGGGAGTATGAAGCTTTCTTT. It yields the protein CASSSPREYEAFF.

This chain uses TRBV6-1 with TRBJ2-3; TRBD2 matches 10 bases. The CDR3 is 17 amino acids. V lost 6 bases to trimming and J lost 5 bases; unmatched junction nucleotides: 14. The germline gives CDR1 MNHNS, CDR2 SASEGT. CDR3 in DNA: TGTGCCAGCAGCGCAAGGACTAGCGGAGCCCGGGGAGATACGCAGTATTTT. Protein sequence: CASSARTSGARGDTQYF.